The clone carrying this T cell receptor (beta chain) was picked up one time. This sample was included in a study of blood T cell repertoires in COVID-19. Study summary: Acute-phase and convalescent COVID-19 samples originated in the United States, Italy and Spain. T cells, B-cell-depleted T cells, or PBMCs provided the cDNA or gDNA that served as material.

Per the authors' pipeline: Estimates of nucleated cell counts were drawn from the amplification of reference gene primers. The assay was immunoSEQ multiplex PCR, and TCRdb's table has in-frame clones only and misses some. Clone size and V and J calls were adopted from that table, with D and trimming inferred from the DNA. This table holds about 290,000 clones, around 85% found once. The CDR3 covers 15 residues. CDR1 MGHRA and CDR2 YSYEKL come from the germline V gene. V shed 1 base and J shed 5 bases, with 14 bases lying between them. This chain joins TRBV4-1 and TRBJ1-2; tentative D call: TRBD1 (5 bases). The sample was peripheral blood. The sequence derives from a woman between 45 and 65 years old with active or convalescent COVID-19. CDR3 region: CASSQATGSIYGYTF. In DNA form, the CDR3 reads TGCGCCAGCAGCCAAGCAACAGGTTCTATTTATGGCTACACCTTC.